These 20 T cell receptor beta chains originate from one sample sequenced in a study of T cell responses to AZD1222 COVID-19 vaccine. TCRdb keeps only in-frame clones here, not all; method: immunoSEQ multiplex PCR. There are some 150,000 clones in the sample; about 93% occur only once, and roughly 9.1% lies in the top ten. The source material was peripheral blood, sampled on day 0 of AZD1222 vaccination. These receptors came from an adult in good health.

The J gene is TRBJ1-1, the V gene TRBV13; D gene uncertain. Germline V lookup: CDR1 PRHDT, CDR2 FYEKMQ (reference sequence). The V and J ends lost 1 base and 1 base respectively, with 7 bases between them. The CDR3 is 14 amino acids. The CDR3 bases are TGTGCCAGCAGCTTAGCTCCTCGGAACACTGAAGCTTTCTTT. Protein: CASSLAPRNTEAFF.

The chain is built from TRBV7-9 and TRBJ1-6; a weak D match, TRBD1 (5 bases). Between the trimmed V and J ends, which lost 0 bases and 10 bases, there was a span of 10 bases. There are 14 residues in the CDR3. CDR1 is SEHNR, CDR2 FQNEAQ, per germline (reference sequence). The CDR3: CASSLAQGSSPLHF. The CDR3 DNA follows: TGTGCCAGCAGCTTAGCCCAGGGCTCATCACCCCTCCACTTT.

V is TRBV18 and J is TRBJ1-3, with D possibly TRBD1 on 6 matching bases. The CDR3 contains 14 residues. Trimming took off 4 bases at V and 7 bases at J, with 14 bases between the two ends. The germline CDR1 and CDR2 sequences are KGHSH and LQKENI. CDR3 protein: CASSRTETRNTIYF. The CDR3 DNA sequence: TGTGCCAGCTCACGGACAGAGACGCGGAACACCATATATTTT.

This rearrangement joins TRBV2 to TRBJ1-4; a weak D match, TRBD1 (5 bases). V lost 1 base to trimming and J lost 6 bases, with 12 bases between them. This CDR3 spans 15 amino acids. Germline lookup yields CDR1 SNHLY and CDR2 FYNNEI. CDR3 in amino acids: CASSEGERGDEKLFF. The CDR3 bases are TGTGCCAGCAGTGAAGGGGAACGGGGCGATGAAAAACTGTTTTTT. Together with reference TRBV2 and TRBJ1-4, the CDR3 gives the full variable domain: EPEVTQTPSHQVTQMGQEVILRCVPISNHLYFYWYRQILGQKVEFLVSFYNNEISEKSEIFDDQFSVERPDGSNFTLKIRSTKLEDSAMYFCASSEGERGDEKLFFGSGTQLSVL.

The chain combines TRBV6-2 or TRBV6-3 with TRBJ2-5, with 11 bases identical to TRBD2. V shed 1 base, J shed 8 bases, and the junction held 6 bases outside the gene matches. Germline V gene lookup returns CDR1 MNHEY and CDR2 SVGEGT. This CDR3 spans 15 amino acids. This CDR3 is CASSYWASGGPTQYF. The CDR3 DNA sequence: TGTGCCAGCAGTTACTGGGCTAGCGGGGGGCCCACCCAGTACTTC.

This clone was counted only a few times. The CDR3 bases are TGTGCCAGCAGCCTTTTCCCTTCCGGACAGGGGCCCCATCAGCCCCAGCATTTT. As protein: CASSLFPSGQGPHQPQHF. The genes are TRBV4-2 and TRBJ1-5; 9 positions match TRBD1. Germline loops: CDR1 LGHNA, CDR2 YNFKEQ. J lost 5 bases, V lost 4 bases, and 15 bases had no gene match. This CDR3 is 18 amino acids long.

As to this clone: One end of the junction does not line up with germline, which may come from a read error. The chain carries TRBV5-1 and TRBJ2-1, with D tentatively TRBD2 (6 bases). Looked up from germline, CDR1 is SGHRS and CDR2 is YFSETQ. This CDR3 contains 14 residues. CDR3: CATSIGGSGNEQFF. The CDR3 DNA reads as TGCGCCACCAGCATTGGAGGGTCAGGAAATGAGCAGTTCTTC.

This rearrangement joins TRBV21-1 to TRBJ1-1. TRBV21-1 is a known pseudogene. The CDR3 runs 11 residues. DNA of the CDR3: TGTGCCAGCAGCAAGGGGACTGAAGCTTTCTTT. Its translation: CASSKGTEAFF.

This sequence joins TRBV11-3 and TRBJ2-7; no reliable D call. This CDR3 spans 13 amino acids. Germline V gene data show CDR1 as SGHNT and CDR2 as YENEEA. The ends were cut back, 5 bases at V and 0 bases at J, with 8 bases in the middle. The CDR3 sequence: CASSRLYSYEQYF. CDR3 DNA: TGTGCCAGCAGCCGTTTGTACTCCTACGAGCAGTACTTC.

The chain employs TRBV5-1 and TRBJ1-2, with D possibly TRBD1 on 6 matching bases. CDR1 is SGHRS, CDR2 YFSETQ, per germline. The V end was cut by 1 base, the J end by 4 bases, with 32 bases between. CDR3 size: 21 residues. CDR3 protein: CASSLRFSRTYSLQGSYGYTF. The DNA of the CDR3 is TGCGCCAGCAGCTTGCGATTCTCTCGGACCTACTCATTACAGGGAAGCTATGGCTACACCTTC.

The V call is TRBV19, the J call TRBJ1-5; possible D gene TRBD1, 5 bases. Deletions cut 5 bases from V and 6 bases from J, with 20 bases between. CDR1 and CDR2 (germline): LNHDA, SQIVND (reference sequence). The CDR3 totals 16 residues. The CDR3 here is CASSVNWRAGIQPQHF. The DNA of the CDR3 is TGTGCCAGTAGTGTAAATTGGAGGGCAGGGATTCAGCCCCAGCATTTT.

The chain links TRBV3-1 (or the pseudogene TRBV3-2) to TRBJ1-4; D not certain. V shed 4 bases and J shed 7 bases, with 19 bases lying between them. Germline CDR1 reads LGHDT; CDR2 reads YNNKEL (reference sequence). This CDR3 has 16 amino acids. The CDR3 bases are TGTGCCAGCAGCCCCCGGGTCGCGGGAGAAGGTGAAAAACTGTTTTTT. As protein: CASSPRVAGEGEKLFF.

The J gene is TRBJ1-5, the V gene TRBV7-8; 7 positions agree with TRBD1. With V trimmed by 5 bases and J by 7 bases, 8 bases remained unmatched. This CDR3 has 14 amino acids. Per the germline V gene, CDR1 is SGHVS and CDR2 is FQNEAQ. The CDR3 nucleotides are TGTGCCAGCAGCATCCTACAGGGGCAACAGCCCCAGCATTTT. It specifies CASSILQGQQPQHF.

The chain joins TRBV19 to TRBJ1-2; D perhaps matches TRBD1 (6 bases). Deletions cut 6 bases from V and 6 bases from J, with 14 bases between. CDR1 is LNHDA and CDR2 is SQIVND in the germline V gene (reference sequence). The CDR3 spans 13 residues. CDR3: CASSHGQTDGYTF. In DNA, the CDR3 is TGTGCCAGTAGCCATGGACAGACCGATGGCTACACCTTC.

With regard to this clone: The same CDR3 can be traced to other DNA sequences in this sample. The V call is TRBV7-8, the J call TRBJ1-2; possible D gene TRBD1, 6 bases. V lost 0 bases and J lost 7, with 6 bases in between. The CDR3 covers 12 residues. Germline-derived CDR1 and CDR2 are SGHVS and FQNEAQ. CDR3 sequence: CASSLAGAGYTF. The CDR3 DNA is TGTGCCAGCAGCTTAGCGGGGGCTGGCTACACCTTC.

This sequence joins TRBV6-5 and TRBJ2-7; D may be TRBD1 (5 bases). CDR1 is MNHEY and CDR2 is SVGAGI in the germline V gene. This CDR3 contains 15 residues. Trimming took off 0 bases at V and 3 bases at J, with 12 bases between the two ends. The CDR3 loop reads CASSYSFETVYEQYF. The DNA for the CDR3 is TGTGCCAGCAGTTACTCCTTCGAGACAGTCTACGAGCAGTACTTC.

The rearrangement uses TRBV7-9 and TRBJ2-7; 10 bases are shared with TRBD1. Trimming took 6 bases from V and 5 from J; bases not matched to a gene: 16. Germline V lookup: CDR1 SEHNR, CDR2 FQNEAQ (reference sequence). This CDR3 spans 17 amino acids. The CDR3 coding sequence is TGTGCCAGCAGTTCACCCCCCGGGGACAGGGGCGGCCACGAGCAGTACTTC. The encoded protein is CASSSPPGDRGGHEQYF.

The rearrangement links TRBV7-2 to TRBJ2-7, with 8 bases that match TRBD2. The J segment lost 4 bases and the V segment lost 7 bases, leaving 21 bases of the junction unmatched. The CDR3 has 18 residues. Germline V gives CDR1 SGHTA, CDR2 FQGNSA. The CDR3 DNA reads TGTGCCAGCACGAACCAAGTGCTAGCGGGTCTAGCGAAGTACGAGCAGTACTTC. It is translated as CASTNQVLAGLAKYEQYF.

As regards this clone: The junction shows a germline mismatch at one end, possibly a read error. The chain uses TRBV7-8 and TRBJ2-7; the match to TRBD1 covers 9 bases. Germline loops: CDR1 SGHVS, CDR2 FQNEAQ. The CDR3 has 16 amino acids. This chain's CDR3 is CASSLAAGQGNYEQYF. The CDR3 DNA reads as TGTGCCAGCAGCCTAGCGGCGGGACAGGGAAACTACGAGCAGTACTTC.

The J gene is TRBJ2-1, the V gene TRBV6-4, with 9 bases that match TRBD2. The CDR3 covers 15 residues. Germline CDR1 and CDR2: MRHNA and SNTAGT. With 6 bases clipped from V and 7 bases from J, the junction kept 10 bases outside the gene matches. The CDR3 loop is CASSPRPSGVNEQFF. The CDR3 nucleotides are TGTGCCAGCAGCCCCCGGCCTAGCGGGGTAAATGAGCAGTTCTTC.